The rows below give T cell receptor beta chains drawn from one sample of a study of blood T cell repertoires in COVID-19. Using immunoSEQ multiplex PCR, the repertoire was profiled, and TCRdb retains in-frame clones only, with some absent. The sample consists of some 200,000 clones, around nine tenths of them appearing once. The sequenced sample consisted of peripheral blood. All receptors derive from a woman in her 40s with acute or convalescent COVID-19. The CDR3 runs from the conserved cysteine through the conserved F or W. A D gene is named only where the DNA matches it firmly. Only part of the rows carry a size: once, few, many, or a class if the clone is expanded.

d_call: NA; j_call: TRBJ1-6; clone_size: NA; v_call: TRBV9; cdr3_aa: CASSVGPELAGSPLHF; cdr3_nt: TGTGCCAGCAGCGTAGGCCCCGAGCTGGCGGGTTCACCCCTCCACTTT
d_call: NA; j_call: TRBJ1-2; clone_size: NA; v_call: TRBV5-1; cdr3_aa: CASSLGGGDYGYTF; cdr3_nt: TGCGCCAGCAGCTTGGGAGGGGGAGACTATGGCTACACCTTC
d_call: TRBD2; j_call: TRBJ2-5; clone_size: NA; v_call: TRBV3-1/TRBV3-2; cdr3_aa: CASSPEAGGTQYF; cdr3_nt: TGTGCCAGCAGCCCCGAGGCGGGGGGGACCCAGTACTTC
d_call: TRBD1; j_call: TRBJ2-2; clone_size: NA; v_call: TRBV12-3/TRBV12-4; cdr3_aa: CAGGTGGSGELFF; cdr3_nt: TGTGCCGGGGGGACAGGGGGCTCCGGGGAGCTGTTTTTT
d_call: NA; j_call: TRBJ1-2; clone_size: NA; v_call: TRBV30; cdr3_aa: CAWSVRAQGGYTF; cdr3_nt: TGTGCCTGGAGTGTACGGGCCCAGGGGGGCTACACCTTC
d_call: NA; j_call: TRBJ1-1; clone_size: NA; v_call: TRBV6-5; cdr3_aa: CASSYQGGGKNTEAFF; cdr3_nt: TGTGCCAGCAGTTATCAGGGAGGGGGGAAAAACACTGAAGCTTTCTTT
d_call: TRBD1; j_call: TRBJ1-3; clone_size: NA; v_call: TRBV18; cdr3_aa: CASSPTYHGQGALAPSGNTIYF; cdr3_nt: TGTGCCAGCTCACCAACCTACCACGGACAGGGGGCTCTCGCACCCTCTGGAAACACCATATATTTT
d_call: NA; j_call: TRBJ2-4; clone_size: NA; v_call: TRBV5-6; cdr3_aa: CASSLAPTGAKNIQYF; cdr3_nt: TGTGCCAGCAGCTTGGCCCCGACAGGAGCCAAAAACATTCAGTACTTC
d_call: TRBD1; j_call: TRBJ1-6; clone_size: few; v_call: TRBV5-6; cdr3_aa: CASSRGTGSSPLHF; cdr3_nt: TGTGCCAGCAGCAGGGGGACAGGGTCGTCACCCCTCCACTTT
d_call: TRBD1; j_call: TRBJ1-4; clone_size: NA; v_call: TRBV2; cdr3_aa: CASSRDSEKLFF; cdr3_nt: TGTGCCAGCAGCCGGGACAGTGAAAAACTGTTTTTT
d_call: TRBD1; j_call: TRBJ1-3; clone_size: NA; v_call: TRBV7-2; cdr3_aa: CASSSRQSGTGVVGNTIYF; cdr3_nt: TGTGCCAGCAGCTCTCGTCAGTCCGGGACAGGGGTCGTGGGAAACACCATATATTTT
d_call: NA; j_call: TRBJ2-2; clone_size: NA; v_call: TRBV19; cdr3_aa: CASSMRTGELFF; cdr3_nt: TGTGCCAGTAGTATGAGGACCGGGGAGCTGTTTTTT
d_call: TRBD1; j_call: TRBJ1-2; clone_size: NA; v_call: TRBV5-8; cdr3_aa: CASSSAGGTYGYTF; cdr3_nt: TGTGCCAGCAGCTCCGCAGGGGGGACCTATGGCTACACCTTC
d_call: TRBD2; j_call: TRBJ2-1; clone_size: once; v_call: TRBV19; cdr3_aa: CASSIGTSGGAVSLAEQFF; cdr3_nt: TGTGCCAGTAGTATAGGAACTAGCGGGGGGGCGGTCTCTTTAGCTGAGCAGTTCTTC
d_call: NA; j_call: TRBJ1-5; clone_size: NA; v_call: TRBV2; cdr3_aa: CASSERGVGNQPQHF; cdr3_nt: TGTGCCAGCAGTGAACGGGGAGTTGGGAATCAGCCCCAGCATTTT
d_call: NA; j_call: TRBJ2-3; clone_size: NA; v_call: TRBV4-1; cdr3_aa: CASSPRRGLAGGMSTDTQYF; cdr3_nt: TGCGCCAGCAGCCCAAGGAGGGGCCTAGCAGGGGGGATGAGCACAGATACGCAGTATTTT
d_call: NA; j_call: TRBJ1-2; clone_size: NA; v_call: TRBV3-1/TRBV3-2; cdr3_aa: CASSHPRGARGYTF; cdr3_nt: TGTGCCAGCAGCCACCCCCGGGGGGCTCGGGGCTACACCTTC
d_call: NA; j_call: TRBJ1-2; clone_size: NA; v_call: TRBV7-8; cdr3_aa: CASSLNRAYGYTF; cdr3_nt: TGTGCCAGCAGCTTAAACAGGGCCTATGGCTACACCTTC
d_call: TRBD1; j_call: TRBJ1-2; clone_size: NA; v_call: TRBV3-1/TRBV3-2; cdr3_aa: CASSLWTGGRNYGYTF; cdr3_nt: TGTGCCAGCAGCCTATGGACAGGGGGGAGAAACTATGGCTACACCTTC
d_call: NA; j_call: TRBJ1-5; clone_size: NA; v_call: TRBV9; cdr3_aa: CASSEVEDTLNIQPQHF; cdr3_nt: TGTGCCAGCAGCGAGGTAGAGGACACTCTAAATATTCAGCCCCAGCATTTT
d_call: TRBD2; j_call: TRBJ2-5; clone_size: NA; v_call: TRBV29-1; cdr3_aa: CSVRQRGGQETQYF; cdr3_nt: TGCAGCGTTAGGCAGCGGGGGGGCCAAGAGACCCAGTACTTC
d_call: TRBD1; j_call: TRBJ1-1; clone_size: NA; v_call: TRBV28; cdr3_aa: CASSPGQPTPEAFF; cdr3_nt: TGTGCCAGCAGTCCGGGACAGCCCACTCCTGAAGCTTTCTTT
d_call: NA; j_call: TRBJ1-1; clone_size: NA; v_call: TRBV6-6; cdr3_aa: CASKGQGIEAFF; cdr3_nt: TGTGCCAGCAAGGGGCAGGGGATTGAAGCTTTCTTT
d_call: NA; j_call: TRBJ2-5; clone_size: NA; v_call: TRBV5-8; cdr3_aa: CASSLRRGTAQETQYF; cdr3_nt: TGTGCCAGCAGCTTACGAAGGGGGACCGCCCAAGAGACCCAGTACTTC